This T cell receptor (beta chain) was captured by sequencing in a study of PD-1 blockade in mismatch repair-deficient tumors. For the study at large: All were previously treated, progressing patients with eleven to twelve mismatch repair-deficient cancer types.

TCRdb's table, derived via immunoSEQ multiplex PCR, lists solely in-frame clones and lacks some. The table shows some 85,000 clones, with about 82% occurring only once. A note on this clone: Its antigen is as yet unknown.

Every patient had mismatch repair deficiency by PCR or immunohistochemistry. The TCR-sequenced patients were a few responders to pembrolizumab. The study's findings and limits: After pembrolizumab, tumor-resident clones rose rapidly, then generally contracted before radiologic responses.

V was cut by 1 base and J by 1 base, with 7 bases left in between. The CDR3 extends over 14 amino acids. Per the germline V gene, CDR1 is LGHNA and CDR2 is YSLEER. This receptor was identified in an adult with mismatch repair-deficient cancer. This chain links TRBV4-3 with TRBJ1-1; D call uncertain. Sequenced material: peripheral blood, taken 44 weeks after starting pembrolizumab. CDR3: CASSQVEWNTEAFF. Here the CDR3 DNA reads TGCGCCAGCAGCCAAGTCGAGTGGAACACTGAAGCTTTCTTT.